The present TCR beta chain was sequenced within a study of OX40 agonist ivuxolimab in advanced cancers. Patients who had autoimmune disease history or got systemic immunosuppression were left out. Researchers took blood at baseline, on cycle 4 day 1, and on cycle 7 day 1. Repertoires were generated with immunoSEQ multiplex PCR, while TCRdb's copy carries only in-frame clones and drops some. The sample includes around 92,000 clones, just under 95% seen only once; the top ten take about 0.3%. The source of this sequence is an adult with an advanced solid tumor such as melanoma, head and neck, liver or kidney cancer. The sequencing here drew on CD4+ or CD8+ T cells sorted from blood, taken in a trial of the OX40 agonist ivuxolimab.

In DNA form, the CDR3 reads TGTGCCAGTACGTGGACGGGGTATAGCAATCAGCCCCAGCATTTT. Translated, it gives CASTWTGYSNQPQHF. The J gene is TRBJ1-5, the V gene TRBV19; no firm D call. Between the trimmed V and J ends, which lost 7 bases and 0 bases, there was a span of 13 bases. Germline assignment: CDR1 LNHDA and CDR2 SQIVND (reference sequence). The CDR3 spans 15 residues.